The next 2 T cell receptor beta chains were all read from a single sample in a study of T cells in Graves' hyperthyroidism and ophthalmopathy. RNA transcripts provided the source from which TCR beta CDR3 regions were amplified. The HTBI primer set served for first-round RT-PCR of the TCR CDR3. TCRdb reprocessed the multiplex PCR reads via MiXCR and lists one record per CDR3 protein. The data show a few hundred thousand distinct CDR3 sequences, under 15% seen once. The specimen sequenced was blood. These receptors were taken from a woman aged 25 to 45 with Graves' hyperthyroidism.

This clonotype was observed a few times. The V and J genes are TRBV4-1 and TRBJ2-1; 8 bases agree with TRBD1. The germline V gene encodes CDR1 MGHRA and CDR2 YSYEKL. This CDR3 comprises 20 residues. Unmatched junction bases numbered 16, after V lost 3 bases and J lost 0 bases. The CDR3 spells CASSHPSPGTGTSSYNEQFF. In DNA form, the CDR3 reads TGCGCCAGCAGCCACCCTAGTCCCGGGACAGGTACCAGCTCCTACAATGAGCAGTTCTTC.

The chain joins TRBV19 to TRBJ2-7, with D perhaps given as TRBD1 or TRBD2 (5 bases each). The CDR3 is made up of 17 amino acids. V was clipped by 3 bases and J by 0 bases, with 18 bases between them. Germline CDR1 is LNHDA and CDR2 is SQIVND (reference sequence). CDR3 bases: TGTGCCAGTAGTATCGGCGAGATCCGGGACGTCTCCTACGAGCAGTACTTC. It encodes CASSIGEIRDVSYEQYF.